This is a list of T cell receptor beta chains from one sample in a study of Ad26.COV2.S vaccination and SARS-CoV-2 variants. Repertoires were generated with immunoSEQ multiplex PCR, while TCRdb's copy carries only in-frame clones and drops some. This table holds around 100,000 clones, around 82% found once. The sample here was peripheral blood, taken after recovery from COVID-19. Receptor source: a human donor who had recovered from COVID-19. CDR3s include the opening cysteine and the closing phenylalanine or tryptophan. A D gene is named only where the DNA matches it firmly. Clone size is shown for a subset of rows, as once, few, many or a class of expanded clone.

>once|14|TRBV5-1|TRBJ2-5|NA
TGCGCCAGCAGCTCGGACTTTCTCCAAGAGACCCAGTACTTC
CASSSDFLQETQYF
>once|15|TRBV5-1|TRBJ2-5|TRBD2
TGCGCCAGCATGCACGGGCTAGCGGGGGGAGAGACCCAGTACTTC
CASMHGLAGGETQYF
>NA|15|TRBV24-1|TRBJ2-1|NA
TGTGCCACCAGTGATTTACGGGGGAATTACAATGAGCAGTTCTTC
CATSDLRGNYNEQFF
>NA|15|TRBV4-2|TRBJ1-5|NA
TGTGCCAGCAGCCAAGAAAGTACGGCTAATCAGCCCCAGCATTTT
CASSQESTANQPQHF
>NA|16|TRBV4-1|TRBJ2-1|NA
TGCGCCAGCAGCCAAGACGGGCTTAGGGGAGGTAGAGGTCAGTTCTTC
CASSQDGLRGGRGQFF
>NA|14|TRBV5-1|TRBJ2-3|NA
TGCGCCAGCAGCTTGGCAGGGACCACAGATACGCAGTATTTT
CASSLAGTTDTQYF
>NA|13|TRBV5-1|TRBJ2-3|NA
TGCGCCACTCGGACAGAAGACACAGATACGCAGTATTTT
CATRTEDTDTQYF
>NA|16|TRBV6-4|TRBJ2-2|TRBD1
TGTGCCAGCAGTCACAGACAGGGGGCGCAGGTCGGGGAGCTGTTTTTT
CASSHRQGAQVGELFF
>few|13|TRBV11-2|TRBJ2-7|NA
TGTGCCAGCAGCCCTTTTTCCCTCTACGAGCAGTACTTC
CASSPFSLYEQYF
>NA|15|TRBV30|TRBJ2-7|TRBD1
TGTGCCTGGAGTGCCCCCGGGACAGGGATATACGAGCAGTACTTC
CAWSAPGTGIYEQYF
>NA|15|TRBV16|TRBJ2-7|TRBD1
TGTGCCAGCAGCCAATCGGGACAGGCGGTATACGAGCAGTACTTC
CASSQSGQAVYEQYF
>NA|15|TRBV7-9|TRBJ2-1|NA
TGTGCCAGCAGCTCCCATTGGGAGGATGGGAATGAGCAGTTCTTC
CASSSHWEDGNEQFF
>NA|13|TRBV6-5|TRBJ2-6|NA
TGTGCCAGCAGTTGGACCGGGGCCAACGTCCTGACTTTC
CASSWTGANVLTF